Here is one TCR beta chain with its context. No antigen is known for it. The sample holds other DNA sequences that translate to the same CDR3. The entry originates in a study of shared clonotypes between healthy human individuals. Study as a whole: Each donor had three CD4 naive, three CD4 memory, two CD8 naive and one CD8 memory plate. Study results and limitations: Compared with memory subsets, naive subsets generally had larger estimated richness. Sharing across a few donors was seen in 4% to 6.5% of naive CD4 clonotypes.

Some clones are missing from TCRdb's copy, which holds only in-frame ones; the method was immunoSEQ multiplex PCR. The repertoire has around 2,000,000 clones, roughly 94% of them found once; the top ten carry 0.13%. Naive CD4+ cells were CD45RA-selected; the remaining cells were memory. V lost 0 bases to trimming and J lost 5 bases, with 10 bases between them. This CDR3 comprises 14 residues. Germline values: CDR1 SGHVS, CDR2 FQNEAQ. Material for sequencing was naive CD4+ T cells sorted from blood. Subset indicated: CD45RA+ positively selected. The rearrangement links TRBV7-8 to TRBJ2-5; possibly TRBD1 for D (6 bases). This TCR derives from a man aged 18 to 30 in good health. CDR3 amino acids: CASSLAGARETQYF. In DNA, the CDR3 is TGTGCCAGCAGCTTAGCGGGGGCGAGGGAGACCCAGTACTTC.